This entry describes one T cell receptor beta chain. Trimming removed 3 bases from V and 6 bases from J, with 9 bases in between. In germline, CDR1 is MDHEN, CDR2 SYDVKM. The CDR3 totals 12 residues. MiXCR, applied by TCRdb to the 5' RACE reads, yields one record per CDR3 protein. Of about 530,000 distinct CDR3 sequences listed, roughly 15% were seen once; the top ten hold nearly 0.45%. This sample is part of a study of identical twins. This sample also belongs to another study, concerning yellow fever vaccine responses in identical twins.

The receptor comes from a woman between 18 and 29 years old in good health. The sequencing input was CD4+ T cells sorted from blood. The gene calls are TRBV28 and TRBJ2-7; a possible D gene is TRBD1 (5 bases). The CDR3 coding sequence is TGTGCCAGCAGTTTCAGGGAATTCGAGCAGTACTTC. Protein product: CASSFREFEQYF.